The 28 T cell receptor beta chains in this list originate from one sample, sequenced in a study of blood T cell repertoires in COVID-19. Sequencing was performed with immunoSEQ multiplex PCR; in TCRdb, only in-frame clones are kept and a portion is missing. The sample includes about 130,000 clones, roughly 84% seen only once; the top ten take 1.4%. Sequenced: peripheral blood. Receptors were obtained from a man between 60 and 70 years old with acute or convalescent COVID-19.

This chain joins TRBV5-1 and TRBJ2-7, with TRBD1 as a possible D gene (6 bases). The V end lost 1 base, the J end lost 3 bases, and 17 bases lay between the germline ends. In germline, CDR1 is SGHRS, CDR2 YFSETQ. This CDR3 contains 16 residues. CDR3 sequence (DNA): TGCGCCAGCAGCTTGACCTACCGGGACAAAGGCTACGAGCAGTACTTC. Translated, it gives CASSLTYRDKGYEQYF.

The count of this clone is one. This chain joins TRBV29-1 and TRBJ1-1; no reliable D call. V lost 4 bases, J lost 2 bases, and 8 bases lay in between. The CDR3 consists of 12 residues. CDR1 is SQVTM and CDR2 is ANQGSEA in the germline V gene. The CDR3 here is CSVAAGNTEAFF. In DNA, the CDR3 is TGCAGCGTTGCGGCAGGCAACACTGAAGCTTTCTTT. Full variable domain (outside the CDR3, taken from reference TRBV29-1 and TRBJ1-1): SAVISQKPSRDICQRGTSLTIQCQVDSQVTMMFWYRQQPGQSLTLIATANQGSEATYESGFVIDKFPISRPNLTFSTLTVSNMSPEDSSIYLCSVAAGNTEAFFGQGTRLTVV.

This chain links TRBV29-1 with TRBJ1-2; no firm D call. Trimming pared 5 bases from V and 8 bases from J, leaving 15 bases between. The length of the CDR3 is 12 residues. Germline values: CDR1 SQVTM, CDR2 ANQGSEA. The CDR3 here is CSVSVGPVGYTF. In DNA, the CDR3 is TGCAGCGTTAGCGTAGGTCCTGTGGGCTACACCTTC. The full variable domain, in which reference TRBV29-1 and TRBJ1-2 provide the parts outside the CDR3, is SAVISQKPSRDICQRGTSLTIQCQVDSQVTMMFWYRQQPGQSLTLIATANQGSEATYESGFVIDKFPISRPNLTFSTLTVSNMSPEDSSIYLCSVSVGPVGYTFGSGTRLTVV.

J is TRBJ2-2 and V is TRBV19, with D possibly matching TRBD1 (5 bases). V lost 6 bases to trimming and J lost 4 bases, with 12 bases between them. Germline-derived CDR1 and CDR2 are LNHDA and SQIVND (reference sequence). This CDR3 contains 14 residues. The CDR3 DNA sequence: TGTGCCAGTAGCCCCGCGACAGTCACCGGGGAGCTGTTTTTT. Protein product: CASSPATVTGELFF.

The rearrangement links TRBV19 to TRBJ2-3, with TRBD1 matching over 7 bases. The germline gives CDR1 LNHDA, CDR2 SQIVND (reference sequence). V lost 4 bases to trimming and J lost 6 bases; unmatched junction nucleotides: 7. The CDR3 contains 14 residues. Here the CDR3 reads CASSTGQVADTQYF. The DNA for the CDR3 is TGTGCCAGTAGTACTGGACAGGTGGCTGATACGCAGTATTTT.

This clone was counted a few times. This chain uses TRBV19 with TRBJ2-7; TRBD2 aligns across 7 bases. Germline V gives CDR1 LNHDA, CDR2 SQIVND (reference sequence). J gave up 2 bases and V 0 bases, and 4 bases lay outside the gene matches. This CDR3 is built from 15 residues. The CDR3 bases are TGTGCCAGTAGTATAGATGGGCGGGAGACCTACGAGCAGTACTTC. As protein: CASSIDGRETYEQYF.

The chain recombines TRBV18 with TRBJ1-5; TRBD1 might be the D (5 bases). The CDR3 contains 14 residues. The ends were cut back, 4 bases at V and 2 bases at J, with 9 bases in the middle. From germline, CDR1 is KGHSH and CDR2 LQKENI. DNA for the CDR3: TGTGCCAGCTCACTTTCGGGGGGCAATCAGCCCCAGCATTTT. This gives the protein CASSLSGGNQPQHF. Full variable domain (rest looked up from reference TRBV18 and TRBJ1-5): NAGVMQNPRHLVRRRGQEARLRCSPMKGHSHVYWYRQLPEEGLKFMVYLQKENIIDESGMPKERFSAEFPKEGPSILRIQQVVRGDSAAYFCASSLSGGNQPQHFGDGTRLSIL.

The chain's CDR3 is CASRGGANEKLFF. The DNA for the CDR3 is TGTGCCAGCAGAGGTGGAGCTAATGAAAAACTGTTTTTT. The J gene is TRBJ1-4, the V gene TRBV5-6; D is ambiguous. Trimming cost V 5 bases and J 3 bases, with 8 bases left between them. Germline CDR1 and CDR2: SGHDT and YYEEEE. The CDR3 runs to 13 residues.

This chain links TRBV24-1 with TRBJ1-2; 7 bases fit TRBD1. The CDR3 contains 14 residues. Germline CDR1 KGHDR, CDR2 SFDVKD. J was trimmed by 4 bases and V by 4 bases; bases with no gene match: 5. The CDR3 sequence: CATSDSTGPYGYTF. For the CDR3, the DNA is TGTGCCACCAGTGACTCGACAGGGCCCTATGGCTACACCTTC.

A single count supports this clone. The chain employs TRBV30 and TRBJ2-7, with a weak D call TRBD2 (5 bases). This CDR3 contains 15 residues. CDR1 and CDR2 from the germline V gene are GTSNPN and SVGIG (reference sequence). Deletions cut 5 bases from V and 2 bases from J, with 19 bases between. CDR3 region: CAWASMTTQPYEQYF. CDR3 in DNA: TGTGCCTGGGCCTCGATGACTACACAACCCTACGAGCAGTACTTC.

The V and J genes are TRBV7-3 and TRBJ2-2; 10 bases line up with TRBD2. Germline-derived CDR1 and CDR2 are SGHTA and FQGTGA. The junction had 5 bases not matched to a gene; V was cut back by 4 bases and J by 6 bases. CDR3 length: 15 residues. The CDR3 spells CASSSSGSSAGELFF. The CDR3 DNA is TGTGCCAGCAGCTCTAGCGGGAGTAGCGCCGGGGAGCTGTTTTTT.

J is TRBJ2-2 and V is TRBV6-1, with D tentatively TRBD2 (6 bases). Per the germline V gene, CDR1 is MNHNS and CDR2 is SASEGT. V was pared by 4 bases and J by 1 base, with 13 bases between. The CDR3 has 16 residues. CDR3 amino acids: CASSGGLAMNTGELFF. The CDR3 nucleotides are TGTGCCAGCAGTGGGGGCCTAGCGATGAACACCGGGGAGCTGTTTTTT.

The V gene is TRBV11-2, the J gene TRBJ2-2, with D possibly matching TRBD1 (7 bases). CDR1 and CDR2 from the germline V gene are SGHAT and FQNNGV. The CDR3 sequence is 16 residues long. Trimming removed 6 bases from V and 1 base from J, with 15 bases in between. The CDR3 coding sequence is TGTGCCAGCAGTAAGGAGGGACAGATGAACACCGGGGAGCTGTTTTTT. It codes for CASSKEGQMNTGELFF.

The genes are TRBV6-6 and TRBJ1-1; D call uncertain. Germline lookup yields CDR1 MNHNY and CDR2 SVGAGI (reference sequence). CDR3 length equals 14 residues. V was clipped by 2 bases and J by 0 bases, with 7 bases between them. The CDR3 DNA sequence: TGTGCCAGCAGTTACATACAGCTGAACACTGAAGCTTTCTTT. It specifies CASSYIQLNTEAFF.

V usage is TRBV6-2 or TRBV6-3 and J usage is TRBJ1-2; the D is unclear. Germline CDR1 and CDR2: MNHEY and SVGEGT. V lost 10 bases and J 8 bases, leaving 23 bases between the germline ends. The CDR3 spans 14 residues. The DNA of the CDR3 is TGTGCCACCACCCCCAGCAGTTACGTCGGGGGCTACACCTTC. Translation: CATTPSSYVGGYTF.

The rearrangement joins TRBV7-9 to TRBJ1-2; D perhaps matches TRBD1 (6 bases). The CDR3 extends over 17 amino acids. The germline V gene has CDR1 SEHNR and CDR2 FQNEAQ (reference sequence). V lost 1 base, J lost 5 bases, and 20 bases lay in between. CDR3: CASSLVTGAGEGYGYTF. The DNA of the CDR3 is TGTGCCAGCAGCTTAGTTACCGGAGCAGGGGAGGGATATGGCTACACCTTC.

The chain is built from TRBV5-1 and TRBJ2-5, with TRBD1 matching 9 bases. Trimming cost V 0 bases and J 5 bases; bases outside gene matches: 5. Germline loops: CDR1 SGHRS, CDR2 YFSETQ. The CDR3 spans 15 residues. The CDR3 loop reads CASSLAGTGRETQYF. As DNA, the CDR3 is TGCGCCAGCAGCTTGGCGGGGACAGGGAGGGAGACCCAGTACTTC.

J is TRBJ1-2 and V is TRBV5-1; no clear D. This CDR3 contains 16 residues. V lost 4 bases and J 2 bases, leaving 18 bases between the germline ends. The V gene's germline CDR1 is SGHRS and CDR2 YFSETQ. The CDR3, as DNA: TGCGCCAGCAGCCTGGCCCCCACGGACTTAAACTATGGCTACACCTTC. Translating gives CASSLAPTDLNYGYTF.

The chain combines TRBV30 with TRBJ1-2, with TRBD1 matching over 10 bases. Looked up from germline, CDR1 is GTSNPN and CDR2 is SVGIG (reference sequence). The J segment lost 6 bases and the V segment lost 1 base, leaving 2 bases of the junction unmatched. This CDR3 is 13 amino acids long. For the CDR3, the DNA is TGTGCCTGGAGTGCAGACAGGGGGCATGGCTACACCTTC. Translating it yields CAWSADRGHGYTF.

The chain employs TRBV20-1 and TRBJ1-1; maybe TRBD1 (6 bases). Trimming shortened V by 6 bases and J by 3 bases, and 8 bases separated the two germline ends. There are 11 residues in the CDR3. Germline CDR1 DFQATT, CDR2 SNEGSKA (reference sequence). The CDR3: CSAPGDTEAFF. CDR3 coding DNA: TGCAGTGCGCCAGGGGACACTGAAGCTTTCTTT.

V and J are TRBV19 and TRBJ2-3; 11 bases agree with TRBD2. The V segment lost 1 base and the J segment 5 bases; nucleotides outside the gene matches: 2. The CDR3 has 15 residues. Per the germline V gene, CDR1 is LNHDA and CDR2 is SQIVND (reference sequence). The DNA for the CDR3 is TGTGCCAGTAGTATAGGTCTAGCGGGAGGAGATACGCAGTATTTT. Encoded protein: CASSIGLAGGDTQYF. The whole variable domain, remainder taken from reference TRBV19 and TRBJ2-3, is DGGITQSPKYLFRKEGQNVTLSCEQNLNHDAMYWYRQDPGQGLRLIYYSQIVNDFQKGDIAEGYSVSREKKESFPLTVTSAQKNPTAFYLCASSIGLAGGDTQYFGPGTRLTVL.

This clone appeared once. The CDR3 sequence: CASLRQGNYGYTF. CDR3 DNA: TGTGCCAGCCTCCGGCAGGGGAACTATGGCTACACCTTC. The V gene is TRBV6-6, the J gene TRBJ1-2; D possibly corresponds to TRBD1 (6 bases). Germline CDR1 and CDR2: MNHNY and SVGAGI (reference sequence). Trimming took 8 bases from V and 2 from J, leaving 12 bases between them. CDR3 length equals 13 residues.

The gene calls are TRBV6-5 and TRBJ2-7; 7 nucleotides line up with TRBD1. This CDR3 comprises 13 residues. Germline V gene data show CDR1 as MNHEY and CDR2 as SVGAGI. V was pared by 6 bases and J by 3 bases, with 5 bases of the junction left unmatched. CDR3 region: CASRQGELYEQYF. CDR3 DNA: TGTGCCAGCAGGCAGGGGGAACTCTACGAGCAGTACTTC.

The chain uses TRBV27 and TRBJ1-6; no firm D call. Trimming took off 4 bases at V and 7 bases at J, with 14 bases between the two ends. Germline-derived CDR1 and CDR2 are MNHEY and SMNVEV (reference sequence). The CDR3 has 15 amino acids. The CDR3 nucleotides read TGTGCCAGCAGTTCCTTGTCCCCCAGAAATTCACCCCTCCACTTT. As protein: CASSSLSPRNSPLHF.

The chain carries TRBV6-5 and TRBJ2-1; D is possibly TRBD1 (6 bases). The CDR3 length is 14 residues. V lost 6 bases, J lost 4 bases, and 13 bases lay in between. Germline V lookup: CDR1 MNHEY, CDR2 SVGAGI. The CDR3 loop reads CASRSRTAYNEQFF. In DNA, the CDR3 is TGTGCCAGCAGGAGTAGGACAGCTTACAATGAGCAGTTCTTC.

The V and J genes are TRBV19 and TRBJ2-7; 7 bases are shared with TRBD1. The CDR3 is made up of 13 amino acids. The germline V gene encodes CDR1 LNHDA and CDR2 SQIVND (reference sequence). The V gene end was trimmed by 8 bases and the J gene end by 2 bases; junction bases not matched to a gene: 6. CDR3 nucleotides: TGTGCCAGTGGTAGGGGGCGACCCTACGAGCAGTACTTC. Translated, it gives CASGRGRPYEQYF. Together with reference TRBV19 and TRBJ2-7, the CDR3 gives the full variable domain: DGGITQSPKYLFRKEGQNVTLSCEQNLNHDAMYWYRQDPGQGLRLIYYSQIVNDFQKGDIAEGYSVSREKKESFPLTVTSAQKNPTAFYLCASGRGRPYEQYFGPGTRLTVT.

This sequence joins TRBV5-6 and TRBJ2-3; D call uncertain. Trimming took 0 bases from V and 8 from J, leaving 22 bases between them. The V gene's germline CDR1 is SGHDT and CDR2 YYEEEE. The CDR3 has 17 residues. CDR3 protein: CASSLVDGASFLVTQYF. The CDR3 nucleotides are TGTGCCAGCAGCTTGGTAGACGGTGCTAGTTTTTTGGTTACGCAGTATTTT.

The V gene is TRBV3-1 (or the pseudogene TRBV3-2), the J gene TRBJ2-7; a possible D gene is TRBD1 (6 bases). The germline V gene has CDR1 LGHDT and CDR2 YNNKEL (reference sequence). The CDR3 runs to 16 residues. Trimming left V 3 bases short and J 0 bases short, with 15 bases between. CDR3 amino acids: CASSHVTGRNSYEQYF. The CDR3 bases are TGTGCCAGCAGCCACGTTACAGGGCGCAACTCCTACGAGCAGTACTTC.